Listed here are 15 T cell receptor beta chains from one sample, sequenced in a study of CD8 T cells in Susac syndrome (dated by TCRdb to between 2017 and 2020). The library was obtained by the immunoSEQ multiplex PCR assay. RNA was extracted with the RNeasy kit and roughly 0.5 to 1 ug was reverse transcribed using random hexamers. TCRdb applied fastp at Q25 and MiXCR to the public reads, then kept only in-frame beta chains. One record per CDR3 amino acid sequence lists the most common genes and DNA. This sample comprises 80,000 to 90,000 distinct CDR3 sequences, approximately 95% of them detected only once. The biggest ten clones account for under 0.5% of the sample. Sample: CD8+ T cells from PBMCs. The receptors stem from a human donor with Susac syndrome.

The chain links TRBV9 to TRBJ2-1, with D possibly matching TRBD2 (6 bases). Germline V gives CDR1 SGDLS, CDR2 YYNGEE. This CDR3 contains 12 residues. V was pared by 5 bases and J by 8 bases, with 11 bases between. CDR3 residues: CASSPEGHEQFF. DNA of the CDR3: TGTGCCAGCAGTCCGGAGGGCCATGAGCAGTTCTTC. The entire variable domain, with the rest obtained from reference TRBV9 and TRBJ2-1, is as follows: DSGVTQTPKHLITATGQRVTLRCSPRSGDLSVYWYQQSLDQGLQFLIQYYNGEERAKGNILERFSAQQFPDLHSELNLSSLELGDSALYFCASSPEGHEQFFGPGTRLTVL.

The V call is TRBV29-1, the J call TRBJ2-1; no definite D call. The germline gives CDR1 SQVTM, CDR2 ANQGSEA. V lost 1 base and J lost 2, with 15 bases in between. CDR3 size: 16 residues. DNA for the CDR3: TGCAGCGTTGAAGGGGATGTGGACCGAACCTACAATGAGCAGTTCTTC. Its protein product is CSVEGDVDRTYNEQFF.

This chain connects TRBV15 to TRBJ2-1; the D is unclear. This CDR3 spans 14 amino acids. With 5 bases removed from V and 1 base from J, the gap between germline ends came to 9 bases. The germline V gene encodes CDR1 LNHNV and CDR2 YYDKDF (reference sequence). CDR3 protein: CATSAGSSYNEQFF. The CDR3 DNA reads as TGTGCCACCAGCGCAGGTTCGTCCTACAATGAGCAGTTCTTC.

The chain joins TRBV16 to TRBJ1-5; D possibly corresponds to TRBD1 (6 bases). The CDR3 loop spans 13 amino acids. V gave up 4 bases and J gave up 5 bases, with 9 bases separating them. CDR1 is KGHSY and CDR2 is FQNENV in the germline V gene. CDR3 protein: CASSRPGDQPQHF. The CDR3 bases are TGTGCCAGCAGCCGCCCAGGGGATCAGCCCCAGCATTTT.

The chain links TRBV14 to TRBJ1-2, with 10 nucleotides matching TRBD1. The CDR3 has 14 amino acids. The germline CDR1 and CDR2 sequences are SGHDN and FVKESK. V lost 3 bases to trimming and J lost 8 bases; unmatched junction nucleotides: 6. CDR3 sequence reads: CASSQWDRGDGYTF. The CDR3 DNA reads TGTGCCAGCAGCCAGTGGGACAGGGGAGACGGCTACACCTTC.

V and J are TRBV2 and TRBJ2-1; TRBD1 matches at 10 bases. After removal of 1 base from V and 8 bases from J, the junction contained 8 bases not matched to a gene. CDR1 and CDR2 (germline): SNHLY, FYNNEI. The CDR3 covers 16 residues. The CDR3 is CASSEVGTGAGDEQFF. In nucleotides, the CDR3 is TGTGCCAGCAGTGAAGTTGGGACAGGGGCGGGGGATGAGCAGTTCTTC. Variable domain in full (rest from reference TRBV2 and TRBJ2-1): EPEVTQTPSHQVTQMGQEVILRCVPISNHLYFYWYRQILGQKVEFLVSFYNNEISEKSEIFDDQFSVERPDGSNFTLKIRSTKLEDSAMYFCASSEVGTGAGDEQFFGPGTRLTVL.

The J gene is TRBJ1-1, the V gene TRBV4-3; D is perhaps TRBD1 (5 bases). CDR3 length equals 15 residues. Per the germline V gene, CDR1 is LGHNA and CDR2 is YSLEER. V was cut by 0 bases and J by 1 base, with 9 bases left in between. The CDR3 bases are TGCGCCAGCAGCCAAGATCGACAGACGAACACTGAAGCTTTCTTT. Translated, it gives CASSQDRQTNTEAFF.

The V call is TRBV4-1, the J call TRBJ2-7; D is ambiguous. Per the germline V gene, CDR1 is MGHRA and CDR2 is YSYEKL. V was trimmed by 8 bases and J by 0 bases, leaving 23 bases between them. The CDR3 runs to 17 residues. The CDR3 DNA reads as TGCGCCAGCTGGGGTTCGGGTCCTCATGCAGGCTCCTACGAGCAGTACTTC. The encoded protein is CASWGSGPHAGSYEQYF.

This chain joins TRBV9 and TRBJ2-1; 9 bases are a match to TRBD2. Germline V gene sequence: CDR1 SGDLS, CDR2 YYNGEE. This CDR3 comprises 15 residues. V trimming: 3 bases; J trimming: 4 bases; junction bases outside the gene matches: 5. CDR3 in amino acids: CASSALAGEYNEQFF. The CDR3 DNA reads TGTGCCAGCAGCGCCTTAGCGGGAGAGTACAATGAGCAGTTCTTC.

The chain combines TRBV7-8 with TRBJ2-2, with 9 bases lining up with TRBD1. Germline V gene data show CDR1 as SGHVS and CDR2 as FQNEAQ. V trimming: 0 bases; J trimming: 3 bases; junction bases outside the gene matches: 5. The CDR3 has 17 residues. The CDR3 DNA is TGTGCCAGCAGCTTAGCAACAGGGGGCCCTTACACCGGGGAGCTGTTTTTT. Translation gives CASSLATGGPYTGELFF.

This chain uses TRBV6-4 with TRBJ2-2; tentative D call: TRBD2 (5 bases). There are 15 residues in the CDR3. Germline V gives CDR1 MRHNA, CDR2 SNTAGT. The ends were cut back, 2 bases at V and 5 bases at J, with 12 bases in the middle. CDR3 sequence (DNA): TGTGCCAGCAGTGACACTAGAGCCCCAACCGGGGAGCTGTTTTTT. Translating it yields CASSDTRAPTGELFF.

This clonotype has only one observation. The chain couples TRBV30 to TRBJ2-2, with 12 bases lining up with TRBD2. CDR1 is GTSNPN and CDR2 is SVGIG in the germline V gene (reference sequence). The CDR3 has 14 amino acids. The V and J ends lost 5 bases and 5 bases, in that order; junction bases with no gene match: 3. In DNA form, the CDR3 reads TGTGCCTGGTCAGGACTAGCGGGAACCGGGGAGCTGTTTTTT. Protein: CAWSGLAGTGELFF.

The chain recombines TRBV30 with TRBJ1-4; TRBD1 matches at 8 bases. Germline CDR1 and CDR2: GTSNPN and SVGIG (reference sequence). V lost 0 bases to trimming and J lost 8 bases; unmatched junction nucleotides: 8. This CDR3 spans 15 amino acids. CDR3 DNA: TGTGCCTGGAGTGTAATGGCGACAGGGGAAGAAAAACTGTTTTTT. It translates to CAWSVMATGEEKLFF.

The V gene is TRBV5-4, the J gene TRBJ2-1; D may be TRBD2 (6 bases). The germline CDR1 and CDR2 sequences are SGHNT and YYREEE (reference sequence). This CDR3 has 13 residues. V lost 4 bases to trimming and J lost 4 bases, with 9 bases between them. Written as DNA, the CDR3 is TGTGCCAGCAGCCCGACTAGTTACAATGAGCAGTTCTTC. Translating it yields CASSPTSYNEQFF.

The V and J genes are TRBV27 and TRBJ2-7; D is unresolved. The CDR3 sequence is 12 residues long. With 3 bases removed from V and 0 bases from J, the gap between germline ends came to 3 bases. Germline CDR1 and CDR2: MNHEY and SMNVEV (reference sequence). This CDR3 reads CASSFNSYEQYF. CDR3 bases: TGTGCCAGCAGTTTCAACTCCTACGAGCAGTACTTC.